Following are 18 T cell receptor beta chains from one sample sequenced in a study of T-cell memory formation after mild COVID-19. MiXCR was run by TCRdb on the 5' RACE reads, yielding one entry per CDR3 protein. This sample has a few hundred thousand distinct CDR3 sequences, with approximately 10% found just once. Sequencing was performed on PBMCs or a T cell subset sorted from them (not recorded which). These receptors came from a man aged 18-30 years who had mild COVID-19 (a few samples of this study predate the infection). Cell type and time point are not known.

The rearrangement links TRBV29-1 to TRBJ1-2; D uncertain. This CDR3 is built from 8 residues. Germline V gives CDR1 SQVTM, CDR2 ANQGSEA. Trimming pared 4 bases from V and 8 bases from J, leaving 2 bases between. CDR3 nucleotides: TGCAGCGTTGGCGGCTACACCTTC. Amino acid sequence: CSVGGYTF.

The gene calls are TRBV15 and TRBJ2-1, with D uncertain. There are 13 residues in the CDR3. V lost 4 bases and J 5 bases, leaving 9 bases between the germline ends. Looked up from germline, CDR1 is LNHNV and CDR2 is YYDKDF (reference sequence). The CDR3 nucleotides read TGTGCCACCAGCAAGGCAGCCCACAATGAGCAGTTCTTC. Protein sequence: CATSKAAHNEQFF.

This clonotype showed up just a few times. V and J are TRBV6-2 or TRBV6-3 and TRBJ2-2; TRBD2 aligns across 7 bases. CDR1 and CDR2 from the germline V gene are MNHEY and SVGEGT. The CDR3 extends over 18 amino acids. With V trimmed by 2 bases and J by 0 bases, 9 bases remained unmatched. The CDR3 protein is CASSYRLAAAANTGELFF. CDR3 bases: TGTGCCAGCAGTTACAGGCTAGCGGCGGCGGCGAACACCGGGGAGCTGTTTTTT.

The chain joins TRBV4-1 to TRBJ2-3; the D gene is possibly TRBD1 (7 bases). V shed 1 base and J shed 3 bases, with 17 bases lying between them. CDR3 length equals 17 residues. In germline, CDR1 is MGHRA, CDR2 YSYEKL. The CDR3 protein is CASSQGPQGGATDTQYF. CDR3 nucleotides: TGCGCCAGCAGCCAAGGGCCCCAGGGGGGCGCGACAGATACGCAGTATTTT.

This rearrangement joins TRBV5-1 to TRBJ2-3; the D gene is possibly TRBD2 (6 bases). V was trimmed by 4 bases and J by 4 bases, leaving 13 bases between them. CDR3 length equals 14 residues. CDR1 is SGHRS, CDR2 YFSETQ, per germline. CDR3 nucleotide sequence: TGCGCCAGCAGCCCCCTCTCGGGGGCAGATACGCAGTATTTT. Its protein product is CASSPLSGADTQYF.

The chain is built from TRBV7-2 and TRBJ2-1; D remains unclear. The V gene lost 2 bases and the J gene lost 9 bases, with 8 bases spanning the gap. The CDR3 runs 12 residues. From germline, CDR1 is SGHTA and CDR2 FQGNSA. DNA of the CDR3: TGTGCCAGCAGCTTATTTGGGTCTGAGCAGTTCTTC. It yields the protein CASSLFGSEQFF.

The chain recombines TRBV6-2 or TRBV6-3 with TRBJ2-7; D may be TRBD2 (6 bases). Per the germline V gene, CDR1 is MNHEY and CDR2 is SVGEGT. V was cut by 3 bases and J by 7 bases, with 13 bases left in between. This CDR3 has 13 residues. The CDR3 nucleotides are TGTGCCAGCAGTTATAGGAGGGGCGCGGAGCAGTACGTC. It is translated as CASSYRRGAEQYV.

The rearrangement links TRBV20-1 to TRBJ2-4; the D gene could be TRBD1 or TRBD2 (6 bases each). V shed 6 bases and J shed 11 bases, with 20 bases lying between them. The CDR3 consists of 13 residues. CDR1 and CDR2 (germline): DFQATT, SNEGSKA (reference sequence). CDR3 protein: CSALEAVGGVQYF. As DNA, the CDR3 is TGCAGTGCCCTCGAGGCAGTGGGGGGCGTTCAGTACTTC.

This clonotype was recorded a few times. This chain connects TRBV7-2 to TRBJ1-1; TRBD1 matches 12 bases. After removal of 8 bases from V and 5 bases from J, the junction contained 9 bases not matched to a gene. The germline V gene encodes CDR1 SGHTA and CDR2 FQGNSA. This CDR3 is 15 amino acids long. The CDR3 coding sequence is TGTGCCAGCGGAAGGGACAGGGGGCCGAGAACTGAAGCTTTCTTT. Translation: CASGRDRGPRTEAFF. Supplemented by reference TRBV7-2 and TRBJ1-1, the full variable domain reads GAGVSQSPSNKVTEKGKDVELRCDPISGHTALYWYRQSLGQGLEFLIYFQGNSAPDKSGLPSDRFSAERTGGSVSTLTIQRTQQEDSAVYLCASGRDRGPRTEAFFGQGTRLTVV.

This clonotype was recorded a few times. The chain employs TRBV28 and TRBJ1-1; D is perhaps TRBD1 (5 bases). The CDR3 loop spans 16 amino acids. Trimming removed 5 bases from V and 0 bases from J, with 16 bases in between. Germline CDR1 MDHEN, CDR2 SYDVKM. The CDR3: CASSPTTGTMNTEAFF. CDR3 coding DNA: TGTGCCAGCAGTCCAACTACCGGGACTATGAACACTGAAGCTTTCTTT.

This chain connects TRBV4-3 to TRBJ2-7; D may be TRBD1 (6 bases). CDR1 LGHNA and CDR2 YSLEER come from the germline V gene. The CDR3 has 14 amino acids. V was clipped by 2 bases and J by 2 bases, with 10 bases between them. CDR3 sequence (DNA): TGCGCCAGCAGCCAAAGCCCAGGGGCCTACGAGCAGTACGTC. This sequence encodes CASSQSPGAYEQYV.

This clonotype occurred a few times. J is TRBJ2-1 and V is TRBV6-5; TRBD2 matches 8 bases. With V trimmed by 5 bases and J by 4 bases, 13 bases remained unmatched. Germline CDR1 reads MNHEY; CDR2 reads SVGAGI. The CDR3 spans 17 residues. For the CDR3, the DNA is TGTGCCAGCAGTACCTCGGGTCTAGCGGGCGATTACAATGAGCAGTTCTTC. Translated: CASSTSGLAGDYNEQFF.

This clonotype was recorded a few times. V and J are TRBV5-1 and TRBJ2-1; 10 bases map to TRBD1. Germline CDR1 reads SGHRS; CDR2 reads YFSETQ. Losses at the gene ends were 0 bases for V and 2 bases for J; bases not matched to a gene: 11. The CDR3 extends over 19 amino acids. The CDR3 DNA is TGCGCCAGCAGCTTGGTACCAGTGACAGGGGGCTCGACCTACAATGAGCAGTTCTTC. Residues: CASSLVPVTGGSTYNEQFF. Based on the CDR3 plus reference TRBV5-1 and TRBJ2-1, the full variable domain is KAGVTQTPRYLIKTRGQQVTLSCSPISGHRSVSWYQQTPGQGLQFLFEYFSETQRNKGNFPGRFSGRQFSNSRSEMNVSTLELGDSALYLCASSLVPVTGGSTYNEQFFGPGTRLTVL.

The chain combines TRBV24-1 with TRBJ1-5; a weak D match, TRBD1 (5 bases). The CDR3 is 12 amino acids. V dropped 2 bases and J dropped 10 bases, with 8 bases sitting between them. The germline V gene has CDR1 KGHDR and CDR2 SFDVKD. CDR3 DNA: TGTGCCACCAGTGATTCTGGACACCCCCAGCATTTT. It yields the protein CATSDSGHPQHF.

The table lists this clonotype with many counts. The rearrangement links TRBV7-2 to TRBJ2-5; 7 bases are a match to TRBD2. V shed 5 bases and J 5 bases; nucleotides not matched to a gene: 8. From germline, CDR1 is SGHTA and CDR2 FQGNSA. The CDR3 is made up of 14 amino acids. The DNA for the CDR3 is TGTGCCAGCAGCCTACTAGCGATGGATGAGACCCAGTACTTC. The encoded protein is CASSLLAMDETQYF.

This clonotype was seen at least ten times. The chain combines TRBV4-3 with TRBJ2-2, with TRBD1 matching 10 bases. Trimming at V came to 5 bases and at J to 5 bases, leaving 5 bases not matched to a gene. The CDR3 spans 15 residues. Germline CDR1 and CDR2: LGHNA and YSLEER. CDR3: CASSLDRGLTGELFF. The CDR3, as DNA: TGCGCCAGCAGCTTAGACAGGGGGCTAACCGGGGAGCTGTTTTTT.

This clonotype has only a few counts. V gene TRBV5-1 combines with J gene TRBJ2-3; a possible D gene is TRBD2 (6 bases). This CDR3 has 16 residues. Trimming left V 4 bases short and J 4 bases short, with 19 bases between. Per the germline V gene, CDR1 is SGHRS and CDR2 is YFSETQ. The CDR3 sequence: CASSESAGPRPDTQYF. The CDR3 DNA sequence: TGCGCCAGCAGCGAAAGCGCGGGACCGAGGCCAGATACGCAGTATTTT.

The rearrangement uses TRBV21-1 and TRBJ2-3. TRBV21-1 is a listed pseudogene. The CDR3 consists of 16 residues. The CDR3, as DNA: TGTGCCAGCAGCAAAGCTGGTTTAGCGGGCACAGATACGCAGTATTTT. As protein: CASSKAGLAGTDTQYF.